This entry lists 20 T cell receptor beta chains sequenced from one sample in a study of response to subunit inactivated influenza vaccine. TCRdb ran MiXCR on the RT-PCR reads and lists one entry per CDR3 protein. The profile covers some 600,000 distinct CDR3 sequences, with roughly 15% appearing a single time and 6% to 9.5% taken by the ten largest. The material sequenced was PBMCs from blood, taken 14 to 15 days before vaccination. The source of these receptors is a man aged 50 to 60 who received an inactivated influenza vaccine.

Turning to this clonotype: A read error may be the cause here, since a much bigger clone is one base away. V gene TRBV29-1 combines with J gene TRBJ2-1, with 11 bases matching TRBD2. The CDR3 runs 17 residues. Germline CDR1 reads SQVTM; CDR2 reads ANQGSEA. In DNA, the CDR3 is TGCAGCGTTCGTAGCGGGGGGGCGAAAGGGTCCTACAATGAGCATTTCTTC. Translated, it gives CSVRSGGAKGSYNEHFF.

V usage is TRBV25-1 and J usage is TRBJ2-1, with D perhaps matching TRBD2 (5 bases). Trimming stripped 2 bases from V and 10 bases from J, with 12 bases between. CDR1 and CDR2 (germline): MGHDK, SYGVNS. The CDR3 spans 13 residues. CDR3 bases: TGTGCCAGCAGTGAAAGGGTCCGGGGAGAGCAGTTCTTC. Translated, it gives CASSERVRGEQFF.

In this sample, this clonotype turned up many times. This chain uses TRBV5-1 with TRBJ2-1; D remains unclear. V lost 0 bases and J 0 bases, leaving 13 bases between the germline ends. In germline, CDR1 is SGHRS, CDR2 YFSETQ. CDR3 length: 17 amino acids. CDR3 nucleotide sequence: TGCGCCAGCAGCTTGGTTCCCGCGGAAAGCTCCTACAATGAGCAGTTCTTC. Its translation is CASSLVPAESSYNEQFF. Drawing the rest from reference TRBV5-1 and TRBJ2-1, the complete variable domain is KAGVTQTPRYLIKTRGQQVTLSCSPISGHRSVSWYQQTPGQGLQFLFEYFSETQRNKGNFPGRFSGRQFSNSRSEMNVSTLELGDSALYLCASSLVPAESSYNEQFFGPGTRLTVL.

This clonotype has just a few counts. This chain joins TRBV10-3 and TRBJ2-7, with D perhaps matching TRBD1 (8 bases). The CDR3 spans 14 residues. Germline V gene lookup returns CDR1 ENHRY and CDR2 SYGVKD. V lost 7 bases, J lost 2 bases, and 15 bases lay in between. In nucleotides, the CDR3 is TGTGCCATCATTAACAGGGGGGGACCCTACGAGCAGTACTTC. It encodes CAIINRGGPYEQYF.

J is TRBJ2-7 and V is TRBV20-1; 7 bases are shared with TRBD1. V trimming: 3 bases; J trimming: 2 bases; junction bases outside the gene matches: 4. The CDR3 is made up of 13 amino acids. Germline V gene lookup returns CDR1 DFQATT and CDR2 SNEGSKA (reference sequence). The CDR3 DNA is TGCAGTGCTAGTGAAACAGGGGCCTACGAGCAGTACTTC. Its translation: CSASETGAYEQYF.

The V call is TRBV20-1, the J call TRBJ1-5, with TRBD1 as a possible D gene (5 bases). The CDR3 has 15 residues. Germline V gives CDR1 DFQATT, CDR2 SNEGSKA (reference sequence). V was cut by 3 bases and J by 5 bases, with 17 bases left in between. CDR3 residues: CSARGPGTEDQPQHF. CDR3 coding DNA: TGCAGTGCTAGGGGACCCGGGACGGAGGATCAGCCCCAGCATTTT.

The chain employs TRBV20-1 and TRBJ2-5, with TRBD1 as a possible D gene (6 bases). This CDR3 spans 14 amino acids. V lost 4 bases and J 5 bases, leaving 17 bases between the germline ends. Looked up from germline, CDR1 is DFQATT and CDR2 is SNEGSKA (reference sequence). CDR3 loop: CSAKSSQGKETQYF. CDR3 in DNA: TGCAGTGCTAAATCCTCCCAGGGGAAGGAGACCCAGTACTTC.

The chain carries TRBV6-2 or TRBV6-3 and TRBJ2-7; the D gene could be TRBD1 or TRBD2 (5 bases each). The CDR3 is made up of 14 amino acids. Germline CDR1 reads MNHEY; CDR2 reads SVGEGT. The V and J ends lost 0 bases and 1 base respectively, with 7 bases between them. CDR3 loop: CASSYSGASYEQYF. CDR3 sequence (DNA): TGTGCCAGCAGTTACTCCGGGGCTTCCTACGAGCAGTACTTC.

The chain has TRBV11-2 and TRBJ2-1; TRBD2 matches at 14 bases. The CDR3 is made up of 20 amino acids. The germline V gene encodes CDR1 SGHAT and CDR2 FQNNGV. After removal of 5 bases from V and 1 base from J, the junction contained 13 bases not matched to a gene. This chain's CDR3 is CASSPLPGLAGVTSYNEQFF. In nucleotides, the CDR3 is TGTGCCAGCAGCCCCCTACCGGGACTAGCGGGAGTCACGTCCTACAATGAGCAGTTCTTC.

The rearrangement joins TRBV20-1 to TRBJ2-7, with TRBD2 matching over 7 bases. The CDR3 runs 14 residues. The germline gives CDR1 DFQATT, CDR2 SNEGSKA (reference sequence). The junction had 12 bases not matched to a gene; V was cut back by 3 bases and J by 7 bases. The CDR3: CSASVPSGIGEQYF. The CDR3 region has the DNA TGCAGTGCTAGTGTTCCTAGCGGAATTGGAGAGCAGTACTTC.

V is TRBV5-6 and J is TRBJ2-1, with 10 bases that match TRBD2. The germline V gene has CDR1 SGHDT and CDR2 YYEEEE. The V gene end was trimmed by 4 bases and the J gene end by 10 bases; junction bases not matched to a gene: 11. The CDR3 has 15 amino acids. The CDR3 DNA reads as TGTGCCAGCAGCGTGCTCCGGAGGACTAGCGGCGAGCAGTTCTTC. This encodes CASSVLRRTSGEQFF.

This clonotype appeared a few times. This rearrangement joins TRBV7-9 to TRBJ2-7; D is perhaps TRBD2 (5 bases). Trimming took 5 bases from V and 7 from J, leaving 9 bases between them. The CDR3 runs 11 residues. Germline values: CDR1 SEHNR, CDR2 FQNEAQ (reference sequence). In DNA form, the CDR3 reads TGTGCCAGCAGCCTACGACTAGAGCAGTACTTC. Encoded protein: CASSLRLEQYF.

This clonotype has more than one count but fewer than ten. The rearrangement joins TRBV3-1 to TRBJ2-7; D uncertain. Germline CDR1 is LGHDT and CDR2 is YNNKEL (reference sequence). CDR3 size: 12 residues. Trimming pared 1 base from V and 4 bases from J, leaving 5 bases between. The CDR3 region is CASSQVEYEQYF. The CDR3, as DNA: TGTGCCAGCAGCCAAGTAGAATACGAGCAGTACTTC.

V gene TRBV5-6 combines with J gene TRBJ2-7, with D perhaps assigned TRBD1 or TRBD2 (6 bases each). The germline V gene encodes CDR1 SGHDT and CDR2 YYEEEE. The CDR3 runs 14 residues. V was trimmed by 4 bases and J by 4 bases, leaving 15 bases between them. The CDR3 nucleotides are TGTGCCAGCAGCCCCGTGGGGGGCGCGTACGAGCAGTACTTC. Translation gives CASSPVGGAYEQYF. The full variable domain, rest sourced from reference TRBV5-6 and TRBJ2-7, is DAGVTQSPTHLIKTRGQQVTLRCSPKSGHDTVSWYQQALGQGPQFIFQYYEEEERQRGNFPDRFSGHQFPNYSSELNVNALLLGDSALYLCASSPVGGAYEQYFGPGTRLTVT.

The genes are TRBV20-1 and TRBJ2-2; D not certain. The germline V and J ends were trimmed by 1 base and 7 bases, with 7 bases remaining between them. The CDR3 spans 12 residues. Germline V gene sequence: CDR1 DFQATT, CDR2 SNEGSKA (reference sequence). CDR3 protein: CSARGPSGELFF. The CDR3, as DNA: TGCAGTGCTAGAGGCCCGAGCGGGGAGCTGTTTTTT.

About this clonotype: A single base separates this from a much larger clone, so it may be a read error. The J gene is TRBJ2-3, the V gene TRBV2; D is ambiguous. CDR1 SNHLY and CDR2 FYNNEI come from the germline V gene. The ends were cut back, 11 bases at V and 3 bases at J, with 9 bases in the middle. CDR3 length: 11 amino acids. Written as DNA, the CDR3 is TGTGCCGGAAAGCTGACAGATACGCAGTATTTT. Residues: CAGKLTDTQYF.

The CDR3 spells CASSLPAGGDTGELFF. CDR3 sequence (DNA): TGTGCCAGCAGCTTACCAGCGGGAGGCGACACCGGGGAGCTGTTTTTT. The gene calls are TRBV7-3 and TRBJ2-2; TRBD2 aligns across 9 bases. This CDR3 is 16 amino acids long. In germline, CDR1 is SGHTA, CDR2 FQGTGA. The trim removed 2 bases at V and 3 bases at J, leaving 4 bases unmatched.

Note on this clonotype: The junction departs from germline at one end; a sequencing error may be responsible. CDR3 coding DNA: TGCGCCAGCGGCTTTTCGGGCGGGGGGCCCTACAATGAGCAGTTCTTC. Translated, it gives CASGFSGGGPYNEQFF. J is TRBJ2-1 and V is TRBV5-1; TRBD2 matches at 8 bases. The CDR3 covers 16 residues. The germline CDR1 and CDR2 sequences are SGHRS and YFSETQ.

This clonotype was observed a few times. This rearrangement joins TRBV5-1 to TRBJ2-3; D is possibly TRBD1 (6 bases). V was trimmed by 7 bases and J by 2 bases, leaving 14 bases between them. Germline V gene data show CDR1 as SGHRS and CDR2 as YFSETQ. The CDR3 runs to 14 residues. CDR3 amino acids: CASGPTGNTDTQYF. Written as DNA, the CDR3 is TGCGCCAGCGGCCCGACAGGCAACACAGATACGCAGTATTTT.

The chain joins TRBV2 to TRBJ2-7, with 9 bases matching TRBD1. The CDR3 loop spans 13 amino acids. Germline V gene data show CDR1 as SNHLY and CDR2 as FYNNEI. V trimming: 6 bases; J trimming: 6 bases; junction bases outside the gene matches: 6. The CDR3 DNA reads TGTGCCAGCAGGGGACAGGGAAAGGGCGAGCAGTACTTC. Amino acid sequence: CASRGQGKGEQYF.